Listed below are T cell receptor beta chains from one sample, sequenced in a study of T cells after posttransplantation cyclophosphamide. Profiled with immunoSEQ multiplex PCR; TCRdb holds only in-frame clones, not every one. This sample has 20,000 to 25,000 clones, each found more than once. The sequencing input was PBMCs. The receptors shown here come from a woman aged 55-70 years in good health, CMV-negative, and a related stem cell transplant donor. The CDR3 runs from the conserved cysteine through the conserved F or W. A D gene is named only where the DNA matches it firmly. Size is omitted from some rows. Given values are once, few, many or a class for expanded clones.

- | TRBJ2-5 | - | TRBV2 | TGTGCCAGCAGTGAGGAGGAGACCCAGTACTTC | CASSEEETQYF
- | TRBJ1-2 | - | TRBV28 | TGTGCCAGCAGTTTAGGTGGTATCGGTGGCTACACCTTC | CASSLGGIGGYTF
many | TRBJ1-4 | - | TRBV18 | TGTGCCAGCTCACGTCAGGGGTTGGGAGAAAAACTGTTTTTT | CASSRQGLGEKLFF
many | TRBJ2-7 | TRBD2 | TRBV6-5 | TGTGCCAGCACCCCCGGGGGAGGGAGGAACGAGCAGTACTTC | CASTPGGGRNEQYF
many | TRBJ2-1 | TRBD1 | TRBV2 | TGTGCCAGCAGTGGCGGGACAGGGCTGTACAATGAGCAGTTCTTC | CASSGGTGLYNEQFF
- | TRBJ1-2 | - | TRBV5-1 | TGCGCCAGCAGCGGAACAGCGGGCATCTATGGCTACACCTTC | CASSGTAGIYGYTF
many | TRBJ1-1 | - | TRBV19 | TGTGCCAGTAGACCACAGGGCGGCACTGAAGCTTTCTTT | CASRPQGGTEAFF
many | TRBJ2-3 | TRBD2 | TRBV19 | TGTGCCAGTAACACTGGGGACTATAGCACAGATACGCAGTATTTT | CASNTGDYSTDTQYF
many | TRBJ2-2 | - | TRBV12-2 | TGTGCAAGTCGCTCTCAGGGCGGCGGGGAGCTGTTTTTT | CASRSQGGGELFF
many | TRBJ1-1 | TRBD1 | TRBV5-1 | TGCGCCAGCAGCTTGGAAGGACAGGGCCTCACTGAAGCTTTCTTT | CASSLEGQGLTEAFF
many | TRBJ1-1 | - | TRBV5-1 | TGCGCCAGCAGCAGGGGGACCTTACCAAACACTGAAGCTTTCTTT | CASSRGTLPNTEAFF
many | TRBJ1-2 | - | TRBV2 | TGTGCCAGCAGTGGACCAGGCCCTTACTATGGCTACACCTTC | CASSGPGPYYGYTF
many | TRBJ1-2 | - | TRBV10-3 | TGTGCCATCAGTGAGTCCGGGACACCCTATGGCTACACCTTC | CAISESGTPYGYTF
many | TRBJ1-6 | TRBD1 | TRBV28 | TGTGCCAGCGGGACAGGGGGCGCTGCTCGTAATTCACCCCTCCACTTT | CASGTGGAARNSPLHF
many | TRBJ2-3 | TRBD1 | TRBV11-2 | TGTGCCAGCAGCTTATCTAGGGGGCTTCCAGATACGCAGTATTTT | CASSLSRGLPDTQYF
few | TRBJ2-1 | TRBD2 | TRBV19 | TGTGCCAGTAGTAGGAGCAGGGATAGTAGCGGGATCTCCTACAATGAGCAGTTCTTC | CASSRSRDSSGISYNEQFF
many | TRBJ1-5 | - | TRBV6-6 | TGTGCCAGCAGTTACTCGAATACTCAGGGCAATCAGCCCCAGCATTTT | CASSYSNTQGNQPQHF
many | TRBJ2-7 | TRBD1 | TRBV5-1 | TGCGCCAGCAGCTTTGGGGGACAGGGGGCGTACGAGCAGTACTTC | CASSFGGQGAYEQYF
few | TRBJ2-7 | - | TRBV2 | TGTGCCAGCAGAGCACAGGGTATTAGCCTCTACGAGCAGTACTTC | CASRAQGISLYEQYF
many | TRBJ1-4 | - | TRBV19 | TGTGCCAGTAGCACTAAAGAGGGAGGATACAATGAAAAACTGTTTTTT | CASSTKEGGYNEKLFF
many | TRBJ1-3 | - | TRBV19 | TGTGCCAGTAGTATCACCCCCTTGATGGCTTCTGGAAACACCATATATTTT | CASSITPLMASGNTIYF
- | TRBJ2-1 | - | TRBV30 | TGTGCCTGGAGGTACAGAAGCTCCTACAATGAGCAGTTCTTC | CAWRYRSSYNEQFF
many | TRBJ2-1 | TRBD2 | TRBV27 | TGTGCCAGCAGCCTGACTAGCGGGTGGTACAATGAGCAGTTCTTC | CASSLTSGWYNEQFF
few | TRBJ2-3 | TRBD2 | TRBV30 | TGTGCCTGGAGTAAGGGACTAGCGGGGATCAGCACAGATACGCAGTATTTT | CAWSKGLAGISTDTQYF
few | TRBJ2-1 | TRBD1 | TRBV7-3 | TGTGCCAGCAGCCGACGGGCTAGGGGGCCCTACAATGAGCAGTTCTTC | CASSRRARGPYNEQFF
many | TRBJ2-7 | TRBD1 | TRBV6-1 | TGTGCCAGCAAGACCAGGGGGCGGGGAATTTACGAGCAGTACTTC | CASKTRGRGIYEQYF
many | TRBJ1-5 | - | TRBV6-1 | TGTGCCAGCAGTAGCGGACAGCCGGGTGGTCAGCCCCAGCATTTT | CASSSGQPGGQPQHF
many | TRBJ2-4 | TRBD2 | TRBV7-2 | TGTGCCAGCAGCCGCGGGGGGCAGGCGAAACTAGCCAAAAACATTCAGTACTTC | CASSRGGQAKLAKNIQYF
many | TRBJ1-2 | - | TRBV9 | TGTGCCAGCAGCGTAGGTATCGGCGAGACAGGATTTGGCTACACCTTC | CASSVGIGETGFGYTF
- | TRBJ2-5 | - | TRBV30 | TGTGCCTGGAATCTAAATCAGGAGGCCCAGTACTTC | CAWNLNQEAQYF
few | TRBJ2-7 | TRBD2 | TRBV28 | TGTGCCAGCAGTTCAGTAGCGGGAGGAGAGCAGTACTTC | CASSSVAGGEQYF
many | TRBJ2-7 | - | TRBV27 | TGTGCCAGCCGGACTCGCACGCATTACGAGCAGTACTTC | CASRTRTHYEQYF
many | TRBJ2-2 | TRBD1 | TRBV7-2 | TGTGCCAGCAGCTTAGCCCTGGGACAGGGGAAGGCCGGGGAGCTGTTTTTT | CASSLALGQGKAGELFF
many | TRBJ1-4 | TRBD1 | TRBV28 | TGTGCCAGCAGTGCCCCCGGGACAGCGAATGAAAAACTGTTTTTT | CASSAPGTANEKLFF
many | TRBJ2-2 | - | TRBV6-1 | TGTGCCAGCAGTGACAGGCCCTCGAACACCGGGGAGCTGTTTTTT | CASSDRPSNTGELFF
few | TRBJ1-2 | TRBD1 | TRBV15 | TGTGCCACCAGCAGGAGACAGGGGGTTGGCTACACCTTC | CATSRRQGVGYTF
few | TRBJ2-1 | TRBD2 | TRBV28 | TGTGCCAGCAGTTCCCGGATAGCGGGGGGGCCGGGGAGGGATGAGCAGTTCTTC | CASSSRIAGGPGRDEQFF
many | TRBJ1-4 | TRBD1 | TRBV10-3 | TGTGCCATCGGCCCCGGGACAGGGGAGGGAAAACTGTTTTTT | CAIGPGTGEGKLFF
many | TRBJ2-3 | - | TRBV4-1 | TGCGCCAGCAGGGCTGGAGGGACTGTCGCGCAGTATTTT | CASRAGGTVAQYF
many | TRBJ1-6 | - | TRBV6-6 | TGTGCCAGCAGTTGGAGACAGGATAATTCACCCCTCCACTTT | CASSWRQDNSPLHF
many | TRBJ1-6 | - | TRBV18 | TGTGCCAGCTCACCCCTCGGCGGGGGCAATAATTCACCCCTCCACTTT | CASSPLGGGNNSPLHF
many | TRBJ1-1 | TRBD1 | TRBV5-4 | TGTGCCAGCAGCCCAGGGACAGGGACGAACACTGAAGCTTTCTTT | CASSPGTGTNTEAFF
few | TRBJ2-2 | - | TRBV14 | TGTGCCAGCAGCCAATCAGGGCTGGTTCGCACCGGGGAGCTGTTTTTT | CASSQSGLVRTGELFF
- | TRBJ2-5 | TRBD2 | TRBV5-6 | TGTGCCAGCAGCTTGGGGGGACTAGCGGATATACAAGAGACCCAGTACTTC | CASSLGGLADIQETQYF
many | TRBJ1-5 | TRBD1 | TRBV28 | TGTGCCAGCAGTCCAAGACAGGGGGCGAGAAATCAGCCCCAGCATTTT | CASSPRQGARNQPQHF
many | TRBJ1-5 | - | TRBV19 | TGTGCCAGTAGTATAGAGCCGGCGGCGGATCAGCCCCAGCATTTT | CASSIEPAADQPQHF
many | TRBJ2-1 | - | TRBV5-5 | TGTGCCAGCAGGTCAGGGTGGCGCGATGAGCAGTTCTTC | CASRSGWRDEQFF
many | TRBJ1-4 | - | TRBV28 | TGTGCCAGCAGTTCGGAGGGCGTCGGTCGAGAAAAACTGTTTTTT | CASSSEGVGREKLFF
many | TRBJ1-2 | TRBD1 | TRBV20-1 | TGCAGTGCTAGGACAGGGGGCGGCTACACCTTC | CSARTGGGYTF
many | TRBJ2-7 | TRBD2 | TRBV7-2 | TGTGCCAGCAGCCCTTTGACTAGCGTCCACGAGCAGTACTTC | CASSPLTSVHEQYF
many | TRBJ1-1 | TRBD1 | TRBV28 | TGTGCCAGCAGTTTGTTAGGGGGCCAGGAAGCTTTCTTT | CASSLLGGQEAFF
many | TRBJ2-1 | TRBD1 | TRBV4-2 | TGTGCCAGCAGCCAAGTTTCACAGGGGGCTGACAATGAGCAGTTCTTC | CASSQVSQGADNEQFF
many | TRBJ2-7 | - | TRBV7-3 | TGTGCCAGCAGCTTAAGCCCAGGGAACTCATACGAGCAGTACTTC | CASSLSPGNSYEQYF